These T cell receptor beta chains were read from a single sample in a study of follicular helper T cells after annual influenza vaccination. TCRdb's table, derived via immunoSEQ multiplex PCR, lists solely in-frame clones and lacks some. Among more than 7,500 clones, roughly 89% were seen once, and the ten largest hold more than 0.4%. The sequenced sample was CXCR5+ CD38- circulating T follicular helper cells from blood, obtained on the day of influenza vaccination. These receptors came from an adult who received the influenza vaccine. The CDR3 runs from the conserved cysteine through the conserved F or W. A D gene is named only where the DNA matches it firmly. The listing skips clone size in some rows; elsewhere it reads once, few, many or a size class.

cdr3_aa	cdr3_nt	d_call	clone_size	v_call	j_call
CASGLGGSSYNEQFF	TGTGCTAGTGGTTTGGGGGGGAGCTCCTACAATGAGCAGTTCTTC	NA	NA	TRBV12-5	TRBJ2-1
CASTLSPLHF	TGTGCCAGCACGCTCTCACCCCTCCACTTT	NA	NA	TRBV6-1	TRBJ1-6
CASRGPTEAFF	TGTGCCAGCAGGGGGCCCACTGAAGCTTTCTTT	NA	NA	TRBV27	TRBJ1-1
CASSEGSPGDAFF	TGCGCCAGCAGCGAAGGGAGCCCAGGGGACGCTTTCTTT	NA	NA	TRBV10-2	TRBJ1-1
CASSPTGASNQPQHF	TGTGCCAGCTCACCGACAGGGGCAAGCAATCAGCCCCAGCATTTT	TRBD1	NA	TRBV18	TRBJ1-5
CATAPGLAPGELFF	TGTGCCACCGCTCCAGGCCTAGCTCCCGGGGAGCTGTTTTTT	NA	NA	TRBV10-3	TRBJ2-2
CASSLEGDGYTF	TGTGCCAGCAGCTTAGAGGGAGATGGCTACACCTTC	NA	NA	TRBV11-2	TRBJ1-2
CASSDSGGGDRRYGYTF	TGTGCCAGCAGTGATTCGGGAGGGGGGGACAGGAGGTATGGCTACACCTTC	TRBD1	NA	TRBV25-1	TRBJ1-2
CASSFQGWENTEAFF	TGCGCCAGCAGCTTTCAGGGATGGGAGAACACTGAAGCTTTCTTT	NA	NA	TRBV5-1	TRBJ1-1
CASSLALDTQYF	TGTGCCAGCAGCTTAGCACTAGATACGCAGTATTTT	NA	once	TRBV7-6	TRBJ2-3
CAISEYRNTGELFF	TGTGCCATCAGTGAGTACAGAAACACCGGGGAGCTGTTTTTT	NA	NA	TRBV10-3	TRBJ2-2
CASSKTSGRDTQYF	TGTGCCAGCTCAAAGACTAGCGGTCGCGATACGCAGTATTTT	TRBD2	NA	TRBV6-5	TRBJ2-3
CATSSFQSDTQYF	TGTGCCACCAGCAGTTTTCAGTCAGATACGCAGTATTTT	NA	once	TRBV15	TRBJ2-3
CASSLQGTVGNTIYF	TGTGCCAGCAGCTTACAGGGGACGGTCGGAAACACCATATATTTT	NA	NA	TRBV7-2	TRBJ1-3
CASSAETGTNGYTF	TGTGCCAGCAGTGCCGAGACAGGGACAAATGGCTACACCTTC	TRBD1	few	TRBV6-4	TRBJ1-2
CASRDPRRGSGTEAFF	TGTGCCAGCAGGGATCCCCGACGGGGCAGTGGCACTGAAGCTTTCTTT	NA	NA	TRBV25-1	TRBJ1-1
CASSLVDTQYF	TGCGCCAGCAGCTTGGTAGATACGCAGTATTTT	NA	NA	TRBV5-1	TRBJ2-3
CASSSLGGLKEKAFF	TGTGCCAGCAGCTCACTGGGGGGGTTGAAGGAGAAGGCTTTCTTT	NA	NA	TRBV5-6	TRBJ1-1
CASSRTGEAGQPQHF	TGTGCCAGCAGCCGGACAGGGGAGGCTGGTCAGCCCCAGCATTTT	TRBD1	few	TRBV7-6	TRBJ1-5
CASSPADRGPGAFF	TGCGCCAGCAGCCCCGCGGACAGGGGCCCGGGAGCTTTCTTT	TRBD1	NA	TRBV5-1	TRBJ1-1
CASRSIPSMYEQYF	TGTGCCAGCAGGTCAATTCCCAGTATGTACGAGCAGTACTTC	NA	NA	TRBV5-5	TRBJ2-7
CASSAPGQGVHEQYF	TGTGCCAGCAGTGCTCCGGGACAGGGGGTCCACGAGCAGTACTTC	TRBD1	NA	TRBV28	TRBJ2-7
CASSLSRIGNAYEQYF	TGTGCCAGCAGTTTAAGTCGTATAGGGAATGCCTACGAGCAGTACTTC	NA	NA	TRBV27	TRBJ2-7
CASSLGGLTGANVLTF	TGTGCCAGCAGTTTGGGGGGTTTAACTGGGGCCAACGTCCTGACTTTC	NA	NA	TRBV28	TRBJ2-6
CATSRNDGGYTEAFF	TGTGCCACCAGCAGAAACGATGGGGGGTACACTGAAGCTTTCTTT	NA	NA	TRBV15	TRBJ1-1
CASSDGVPSNQPQHF	TGTGCCAGCAGTGATGGGGTTCCGAGCAATCAGCCCCAGCATTTT	NA	NA	TRBV6-1	TRBJ1-5
CASSLGPSSYEQYF	TGTGCCAGCAGCTTAGGGCCTAGCTCCTACGAGCAGTACTTC	NA	NA	TRBV7-2	TRBJ2-7
CASSSGLAGPRMQYF	TGTGCCAGCAGCTCGGGACTAGCGGGTCCCCGGATGCAGTACTTC	TRBD2	NA	TRBV7-2	TRBJ2-7
CASSFGPPEETQYF	TGCGCCAGCAGCTTCGGCCCCCCAGAAGAGACGCAGTATTTT	NA	NA	TRBV5-1	TRBJ2-3
CAWSVRGSRNQPQHF	TGTGCCTGGAGTGTACGGGGGAGTCGGAATCAGCCCCAGCATTTT	NA	NA	TRBV30	TRBJ1-5
CATENVGNTIYF	TGTGCCACCGAAAACGTCGGAAACACCATATATTTT	NA	NA	TRBV11-2	TRBJ1-3
CASSPLGQEDTEAFF	TGTGCCAGCTCACCGCTGGGACAGGAAGACACTGAAGCTTTCTTT	TRBD1	NA	TRBV18	TRBJ1-1
CAWSVPGREETQYF	TGTGCCTGGAGTGTACCCGGGAGGGAAGAGACCCAGTACTTC	TRBD2	NA	TRBV30	TRBJ2-5
CASSLGGTGEANTEAFF	TGCGCCAGCAGCTTGGGTGGGACAGGGGAAGCGAACACTGAAGCTTTCTTT	TRBD1	NA	TRBV5-1	TRBJ1-1
CASSLNPGGRDTQYF	TGTGCCAGCAGCTTAAATCCGGGGGGGCGAGATACGCAGTATTTT	TRBD2	NA	TRBV7-3	TRBJ2-3
CASSPGVVNGYTF	TGTGCCAGCAGTCCGGGGGTTGTGAATGGCTACACCTTC	NA	NA	TRBV6-5	TRBJ1-2
CASSYTSGTYEQYF	TGTGCCAGCAGTTACACTAGCGGCACCTACGAGCAGTACTTC	TRBD2	NA	TRBV6-5	TRBJ2-7
CASSLVGANNEKLFF	TGTGCCAGCAGCTTAGTGGGGGCGAATAATGAAAAACTGTTTTTT	NA	NA	TRBV11-1	TRBJ1-4
CASSEERPGQPQHF	TGTGCCAGCAGTGAAGAGCGCCCCGGACAGCCCCAGCATTTT	NA	NA	TRBV2	TRBJ1-5
CASSDPGVRGYTF	TGCGCCAGCAGTGACCCAGGCGTAAGGGGCTACACCTTC	NA	once	TRBV10-2	TRBJ1-2
CASSQASRGGSYNEQFF	TGCGCCAGCAGCCAAGCCTCCCGGGGGGGGTCCTACAATGAGCAGTTCTTC	TRBD2	NA	TRBV4-1	TRBJ2-1
CASRGRGYGYTF	TGTGCCAGCAGGGGACGCGGCTATGGCTACACCTTC	NA	few	TRBV28	TRBJ1-2
CASTVSHSFPEKLFF	TGCGCCAGCACCGTATCGCACAGCTTTCCTGAAAAACTGTTTTTT	NA	NA	TRBV5-1	TRBJ1-4
CASTGSTDNSPLHF	TGTGCCAGCACCGGGAGTACGGATAATTCACCCCTCCACTTT	NA	NA	TRBV9	TRBJ1-6
CATKNRRQYVMNTEAFF	TGCGCCACCAAAAATCGTCGACAGTACGTTATGAACACTGAAGCTTTCTTT	NA	NA	TRBV5-1	TRBJ1-1
CAWSVSGAGGYTF	TGTGCCTGGAGTGTATCGGGGGCTGGCGGCTACACCTTC	NA	NA	TRBV30	TRBJ1-2
CASNLRGEAFF	TGTGCCAGTAACCTCCGAGGAGAAGCTTTCTTT	NA	NA	TRBV19	TRBJ1-1
CASSLWVRGIGEKLFF	TGTGCCAGCAGCTTGTGGGTCCGGGGGATCGGTGAAAAACTGTTTTTT	NA	once	TRBV5-8	TRBJ1-4
CASSLDFSLVHEQFF	TGTGCCAGCAGCCTGGACTTTTCACTTGTCCATGAGCAGTTCTTC	NA	NA	TRBV11-2	TRBJ2-1
CASSEGSWTVSGYTF	TGTGCCAGCAGTGAAGGTTCGTGGACGGTCAGTGGCTACACCTTC	NA	NA	TRBV6-1	TRBJ1-2
CASSLDRLYGYTF	TGTGCCAGCAGTTTGGACAGACTTTATGGCTACACCTTC	NA	NA	TRBV6-6	TRBJ1-2
CASRVREPTDTQYF	TGTGCCAGCAGGGTCCGGGAGCCCACAGATACGCAGTATTTT	NA	NA	TRBV5-6	TRBJ2-3
CASSLLDGYTEAFF	TGTGCCAGTAGTCTCCTGGACGGTTACACTGAAGCTTTCTTT	NA	once	TRBV19	TRBJ1-1
CASSEGLYGYTF	TGTGCCAGCAGTGAGGGGCTCTATGGCTACACCTTC	NA	NA	TRBV6-1	TRBJ1-2
CASSVSGDYNEQFF	TGTGCCAGCAGCGTTAGCGGGGACTACAATGAGCAGTTCTTC	TRBD2	NA	TRBV9	TRBJ2-1